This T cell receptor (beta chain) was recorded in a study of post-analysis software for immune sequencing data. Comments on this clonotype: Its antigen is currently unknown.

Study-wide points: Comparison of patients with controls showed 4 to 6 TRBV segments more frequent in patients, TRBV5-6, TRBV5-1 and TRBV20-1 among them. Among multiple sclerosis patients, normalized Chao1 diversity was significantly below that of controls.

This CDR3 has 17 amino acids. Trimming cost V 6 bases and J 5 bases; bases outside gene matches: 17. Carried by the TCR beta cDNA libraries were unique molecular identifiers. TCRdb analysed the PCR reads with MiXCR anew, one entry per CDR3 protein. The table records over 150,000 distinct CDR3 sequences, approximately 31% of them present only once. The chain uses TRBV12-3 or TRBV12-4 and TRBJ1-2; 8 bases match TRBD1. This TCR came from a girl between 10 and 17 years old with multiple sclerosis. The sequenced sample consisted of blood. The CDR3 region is CASSQVQGASMEYGYTF. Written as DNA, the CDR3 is TGTGCCAGCAGCCAAGTGCAGGGGGCCAGCATGGAGTATGGCTACACCTTC.